This T cell receptor beta chain came from a study of shared clonotypes between healthy human individuals. Overall study results and limits: All-four-donor shared clonotypes had higher generation probabilities than non-shared clonotypes did.

Details on this clone: Its antigen is currently unknown.

The study separated CD4+ cells into CD45RA+ naive and CD45RA-negative memory subsets. V lost 3 bases and J lost 1, with 13 bases in between. This CDR3 contains 16 residues. Looked up from germline, CDR1 is SGHRS and CDR2 is YFSETQ. Here immunoSEQ multiplex PCR was the method, and the copy in TCRdb shows in-frame clones only, minus some. The sample lists approximately 2.4 million clones, more than 90% seen once, with around 0.13% in the top ten. The source is a man aged 18 to 29 in good health. The chain is built from TRBV5-1 and TRBJ2-2; the D gene is possibly TRBD1 (6 bases). What was sequenced was naive CD4+ T cells sorted from blood. Subset of the sample: CD45RA+ positively selected. CDR3 loop: CASSWTGTKNTGELFF. In DNA, the CDR3 is TGCGCCAGCAGCTGGACCGGGACAAAGAACACCGGGGAGCTGTTTTTT.